What follows are 16 T cell receptor beta chains derived from one specimen sequenced in a study of cytomegalovirus exposure and HLA in healthy donors. Vbeta (60) and Jbeta (13) primers were used in the PCR. Libraries were prepared by immunoSEQ multiplex PCR; TCRdb keeps only in-frame clonotypes and omits some of them. This sample yields about 140,000 clones, of which around four fifths are seen a single time; about 7.4% belongs to the top ten. The sample comprised PBMCs. The receptors shown here come from a woman between 45 and 60 years old in good health and CMV-seropositive.

The gene calls are TRBV15 and TRBJ2-2; 10 bases are a match to TRBD2. Germline assignment: CDR1 LNHNV and CDR2 YYDKDF (reference sequence). V dropped 3 bases and J dropped 3; count of bases not matched to a gene: 7. The CDR3 sequence is 17 residues long. The CDR3 sequence: CATSRGRGTSDTGELFF. The DNA of the CDR3 is TGTGCCACCAGCAGGGGCCGAGGGACTAGCGACACCGGGGAGCTGTTTTTT.

The chain is built from TRBV6-5 and TRBJ1-4, with TRBD1 matching 7 bases. The junction had 11 bases not matched to a gene; V was cut back by 5 bases and J by 11 bases. The CDR3 has 14 amino acids. Per the germline V gene, CDR1 is MNHEY and CDR2 is SVGAGI. In nucleotides, the CDR3 is TGTGCCAGCAGTAAACAGGGGCGCGATGGGAAACTGTTTTTT. Amino acid sequence: CASSKQGRDGKLFF.

This clone was seen only a few times. The chain couples TRBV19 to TRBJ1-2; D perhaps matches TRBD1 (6 bases). Trimming removed 4 bases at V and 4 bases at J, with 16 bases between. The CDR3 has 15 amino acids. From germline, CDR1 is LNHDA and CDR2 SQIVND (reference sequence). This CDR3 is CASSTQGGAGYGYTF. The CDR3 region has the DNA TGTGCCAGTAGTACCCAAGGGGGGGCCGGCTATGGCTACACCTTC.

The gene calls are TRBV7-9 and TRBJ1-6; D gene unclear. Trimming left V 4 bases short and J 7 bases short, with 20 bases between. CDR1 and CDR2 from the germline V gene are SEHNR and FQNEAQ (reference sequence). The CDR3 consists of 17 residues. The CDR3 spells CASSYGRPLERNSPLHF. CDR3 bases: TGTGCCAGCAGCTATGGTCGGCCGTTGGAGAGAAATTCACCCCTCCACTTT.

The chain combines TRBV6-4 with TRBJ1-5; 7 nucleotides line up with TRBD1. V dropped 2 bases and J dropped 10; count of bases not matched to a gene: 8. Germline-derived CDR1 and CDR2 are MRHNA and SNTAGT. This CDR3 comprises 14 residues. The CDR3 protein is CASSDTDRISPQHF. CDR3 nucleotide sequence: TGTGCCAGCAGTGACACGGACAGGATTAGTCCCCAGCATTTT.

This sequence joins TRBV28 and TRBJ1-5; 7 bases agree with TRBD1. This CDR3 is 14 amino acids long. Germline-derived CDR1 and CDR2 are MDHEN and SYDVKM. The junction had 7 bases not matched to a gene; V was cut back by 6 bases and J by 5 bases. Here the CDR3 reads CASRPDRAHQPQHF. CDR3 sequence (DNA): TGTGCCAGCAGGCCCGACAGGGCCCATCAGCCCCAGCATTTT.

The chain employs TRBV4-1 and TRBJ2-1, with 8 bases aligning to TRBD2. This CDR3 is 19 amino acids long. The germline CDR1 and CDR2 sequences are MGHRA and YSYEKL. Germline trimming cut 3 bases from V and 6 bases from J; bases unmatched to any gene: 19. The CDR3 region is CASSHPPWLAGSGGNEQFF. CDR3 nucleotide sequence: TGCGCCAGCAGCCATCCTCCTTGGCTAGCGGGTTCCGGGGGCAATGAGCAGTTCTTC.

The chain carries TRBV11-2 and TRBJ2-7; 9 bases agree with TRBD1. Germline V gene sequence: CDR1 SGHAT, CDR2 FQNNGV. The CDR3 spans 16 residues. J lost 7 bases, V lost 0 bases, and 10 bases had no gene match. CDR3 sequence (DNA): TGTGCCAGCAGCTTAGAACCCGGCCACAGGGGGCTTGAGCAGTACTTC. This gives the protein CASSLEPGHRGLEQYF.

The rearrangement uses TRBV2 and TRBJ2-1, with 8 bases aligning to TRBD2. The V gene end was trimmed by 8 bases and the J gene end by 10 bases; junction bases not matched to a gene: 10. From germline, CDR1 is SNHLY and CDR2 FYNNEI. The CDR3 runs 13 residues. DNA for the CDR3: TGTGCCAGCGAGGGACTAGTGATAATCGAGCAGTTCTTC. This translates into CASEGLVIIEQFF.

The genes are TRBV6-1 and TRBJ2-2; D perhaps matches TRBD1 (5 bases). The CDR3 is 17 amino acids. Trimming stripped 2 bases from V and 0 bases from J, with 13 bases between. Germline CDR1 MNHNS, CDR2 SASEGT. The CDR3, as DNA: TGTGCCAGCAGTGAACTCGGCAGGGTCTCGAACACCGGGGAGCTGTTTTTT. It codes for CASSELGRVSNTGELFF.

The chain couples TRBV10-3 to TRBJ2-1; D remains unclear. The CDR3 loop spans 12 amino acids. CDR1 is ENHRY, CDR2 SYGVKD, per germline. The ends were cut back, 9 bases at V and 7 bases at J, with 13 bases in the middle. CDR3 loop: CAIGSERNEQFF. CDR3 nucleotide sequence: TGTGCCATAGGAAGCGAGAGGAATGAGCAGTTCTTC.

The CDR3 bases are TGTGCCAGCAGCGTAGCCGACAGCTTCTTCTACGAGCAGTACTTC. Translated, it gives CASSVADSFFYEQYF. V gene TRBV9 combines with J gene TRBJ2-7; D possibly corresponds to TRBD1 (5 bases). Trimming removed 0 bases at V and 3 bases at J, with 13 bases between. The CDR3 covers 15 residues. Germline V gene sequence: CDR1 SGDLS, CDR2 YYNGEE. Using reference TRBV9 and TRBJ2-7 for the parts outside the CDR3, the full variable domain is DSGVTQTPKHLITATGQRVTLRCSPRSGDLSVYWYQQSLDQGLQFLIQYYNGEERAKGNILERFSAQQFPDLHSELNLSSLELGDSALYFCASSVADSFFYEQYFGPGTRLTVT.

The V and J genes are TRBV2 and TRBJ1-2, with TRBD1 matching 9 bases. The CDR3 contains 14 residues. In germline, CDR1 is SNHLY, CDR2 FYNNEI. V gave up 7 bases and J gave up 0 bases; unmatched junction bases: 3. The CDR3 reads CASTRTGANYGYTF. Here the CDR3 DNA reads TGTGCCAGCACTCGGACAGGGGCTAACTATGGCTACACCTTC.

V gene TRBV4-3 combines with J gene TRBJ2-3; TRBD2 matches 16 bases. V lost 0 bases, J lost 8 bases, and 8 bases stayed unmatched. Germline lookup yields CDR1 LGHNA and CDR2 YSLEER. The CDR3 spans 18 residues. CDR3 DNA: TGCGCCAGCAGCCAAGATCTGGGGACTAGCGGGGGGGCCGGTACGCAGTATTTT. Translated: CASSQDLGTSGGAGTQYF.

The V and J genes are TRBV6-6 and TRBJ1-2; the D is unclear. Germline assignment: CDR1 MNHNY and CDR2 SVGAGI (reference sequence). V lost 0 bases and J lost 0, with 5 bases in between. There are 14 residues in the CDR3. CDR3 nucleotides: TGTGCCAGCAGTTACTCGACTCCTAACTATGGCTACACCTTC. Translation: CASSYSTPNYGYTF.

The CDR3 loop is CASSPSGDTDTQYF. Written as DNA, the CDR3 is TGTGCCAGCAGTCCTAGCGGGGATACAGATACGCAGTATTTT. This chain connects TRBV6-4 to TRBJ2-3; 9 bases fit TRBD2. The length of the CDR3 is 14 residues. Germline V gene data show CDR1 as MRHNA and CDR2 as SNTAGT. V shed 5 bases and J 3 bases; nucleotides not matched to a gene: 3.